This TCR beta chain is drawn from a study of tumour-infiltrating T cells in Burkitt lymphoma (dated by TCRdb to between 2020 and 2021). With respect to the entire study: TCR repertoire data were correlated with clinical outcome; productive clonality predicted overall and progression-free survival, independent of established prognosticators including age at diagnosis.

V loses 6 bases of germline sequence and J loses 0 bases, and the interval between the two ends is 12 bases. CDR1 LNHDA and CDR2 SQIVND were looked up in the germline V gene (reference sequence). Including the terminal cysteine and phenylalanine, the CDR3 comprises 14 residues. The only DNA kept is the CDR3, 42 bases in frame from the first base. Worth noting for this clone: Its antigen specificity is not known. No per-base quality is available; no much larger clone lies one base away.

Library method: the immunoSEQ multiplex PCR assay. What TCRdb holds here is the immuneACCESS table cut down to in-frame rearrangements. Part of the clones is not present; checked against another copy, under half of the missing clones reflect an unresolved V gene, and the others are unexplained. The sample table holds some 17,000 clones, of which roughly 79% were seen once. Approximately 2.1% of the sample lies in the top ten. The sequence derives from a human donor with diffuse large B-cell lymphoma. The chain is encoded by TRBV19 joined to TRBJ2-7, with the D gene too uncertain to name. Sequencing was done on a sample of tumor tissue. The DNA reads TGTGCCAGTAGCAGGACCGGGTCCTCCTACGAGCAGTACTTC. This gives the protein CASSRTGSSYEQYF.